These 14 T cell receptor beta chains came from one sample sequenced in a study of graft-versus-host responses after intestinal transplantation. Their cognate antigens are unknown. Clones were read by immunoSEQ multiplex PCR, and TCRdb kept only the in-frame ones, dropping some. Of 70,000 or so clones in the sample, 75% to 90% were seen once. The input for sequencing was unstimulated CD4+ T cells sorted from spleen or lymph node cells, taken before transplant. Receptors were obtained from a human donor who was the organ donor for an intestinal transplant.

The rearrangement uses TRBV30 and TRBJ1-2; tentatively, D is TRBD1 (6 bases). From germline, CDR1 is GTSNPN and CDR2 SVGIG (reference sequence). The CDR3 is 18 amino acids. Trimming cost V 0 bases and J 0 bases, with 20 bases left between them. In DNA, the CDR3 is TGTGCCTGGAGTGTAATAGCCGGACAGCTCCGAGCTAACTATGGCTACACCTTC. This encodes CAWSVIAGQLRANYGYTF.

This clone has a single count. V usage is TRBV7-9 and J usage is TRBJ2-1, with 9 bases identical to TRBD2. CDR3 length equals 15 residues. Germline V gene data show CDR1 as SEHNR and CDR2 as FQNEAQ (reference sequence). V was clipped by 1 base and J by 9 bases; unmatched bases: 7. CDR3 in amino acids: CASSLGRGGSGEQFF. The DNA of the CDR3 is TGTGCCAGCAGCTTAGGGCGGGGGGGCTCGGGTGAGCAGTTCTTC.

The CDR3 sequence is CAWRSEGHTNSPLHF. The CDR3 DNA reads TGTGCCTGGAGAAGCGAGGGACACACTAATTCACCCCTCCACTTT. The chain employs TRBV30 and TRBJ1-6, with D possibly being TRBD1 (6 bases). The germline V and J ends were trimmed by 3 bases and 6 bases, with 15 bases remaining between them. Germline V lookup: CDR1 GTSNPN, CDR2 SVGIG (reference sequence). This CDR3 contains 15 residues.

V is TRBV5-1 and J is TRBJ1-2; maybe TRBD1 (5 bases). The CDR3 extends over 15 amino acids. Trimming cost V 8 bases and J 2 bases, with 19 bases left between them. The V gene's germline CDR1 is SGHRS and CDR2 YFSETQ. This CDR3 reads CARPKVAGKNYGYTF. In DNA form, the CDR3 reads TGCGCCAGACCCAAGGTGGCAGGGAAGAACTATGGCTACACCTTC.

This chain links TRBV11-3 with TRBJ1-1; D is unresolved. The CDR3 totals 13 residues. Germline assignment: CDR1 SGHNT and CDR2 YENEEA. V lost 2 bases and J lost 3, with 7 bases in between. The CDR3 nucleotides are TGTGCCAGCAGCTTATTTCAGGACACTGAAGCTTTCTTT. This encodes CASSLFQDTEAFF.

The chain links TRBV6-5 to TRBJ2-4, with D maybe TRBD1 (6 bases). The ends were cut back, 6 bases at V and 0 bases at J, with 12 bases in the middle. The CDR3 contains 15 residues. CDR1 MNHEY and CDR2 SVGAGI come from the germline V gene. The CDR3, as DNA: TGTGCCAGCAGGTGGGACATAGTAGCCAAAAACATTCAGTACTTC. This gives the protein CASRWDIVAKNIQYF.

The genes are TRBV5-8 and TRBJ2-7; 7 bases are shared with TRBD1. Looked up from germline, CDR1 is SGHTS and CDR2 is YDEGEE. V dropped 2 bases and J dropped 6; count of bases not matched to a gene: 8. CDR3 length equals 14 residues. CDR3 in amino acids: CASSLFRGITEQYV. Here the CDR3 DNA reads TGTGCCAGCAGCTTATTCAGGGGGATTACCGAGCAGTACGTC.

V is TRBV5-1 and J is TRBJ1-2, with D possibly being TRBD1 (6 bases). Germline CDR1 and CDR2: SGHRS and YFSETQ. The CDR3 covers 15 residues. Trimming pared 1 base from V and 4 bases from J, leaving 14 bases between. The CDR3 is CASSLSQGLIYGYTF. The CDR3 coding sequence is TGCGCCAGCAGCTTGTCTCAGGGGCTCATCTATGGCTACACCTTC.

As DNA, the CDR3 is TGTGCCAGCAGCGTAGGGCCGACAGGGTCAGCTAACTATGGCTACACCTTC. Amino acid sequence: CASSVGPTGSANYGYTF. The chain recombines TRBV9 with TRBJ1-2; TRBD1 matches 7 bases. The CDR3 has 17 residues. The trim removed 0 bases at V and 0 bases at J, leaving 8 bases unmatched. Germline V lookup: CDR1 SGDLS, CDR2 YYNGEE.

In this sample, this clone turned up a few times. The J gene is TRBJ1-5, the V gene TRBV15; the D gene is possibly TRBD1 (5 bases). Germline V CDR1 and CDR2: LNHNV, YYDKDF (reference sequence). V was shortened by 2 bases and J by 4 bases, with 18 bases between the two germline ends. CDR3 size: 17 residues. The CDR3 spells CATSRSPPGSENQPQHF. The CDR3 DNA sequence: TGTGCCACCAGCAGAAGCCCCCCAGGGTCTGAAAATCAGCCCCAGCATTTT.

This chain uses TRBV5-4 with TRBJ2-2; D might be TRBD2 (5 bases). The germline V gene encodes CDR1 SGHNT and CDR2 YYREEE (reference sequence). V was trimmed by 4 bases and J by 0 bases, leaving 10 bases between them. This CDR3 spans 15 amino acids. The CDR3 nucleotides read TGTGCCAGCAGCCCTCGGGAAGCGAACACCGGGGAGCTGTTTTTT. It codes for CASSPREANTGELFF. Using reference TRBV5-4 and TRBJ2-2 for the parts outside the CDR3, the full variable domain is ETGVTQSPTHLIKTRGQQVTLRCSSQSGHNTVSWYQQALGQGPQFIFQYYREEENGRGNFPPRFSGLQFPNYSSELNVNALELDDSALYLCASSPREANTGELFFGEGSRLTVL.

The CDR3 spells CASSTWGRGPYGYTF. CDR3 sequence (DNA): TGTGCCAGCAGTACTTGGGGGCGCGGTCCCTATGGCTACACCTTC. The chain is built from TRBV25-1 and TRBJ1-2, with a weak D call TRBD1 (6 bases). Germline loops: CDR1 MGHDK, CDR2 SYGVNS. There are 15 residues in the CDR3. V lost 5 bases and J lost 4, with 17 bases in between.

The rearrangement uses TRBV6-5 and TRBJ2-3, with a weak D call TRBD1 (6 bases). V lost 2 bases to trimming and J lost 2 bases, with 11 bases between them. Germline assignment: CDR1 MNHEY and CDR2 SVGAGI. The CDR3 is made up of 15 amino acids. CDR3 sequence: CASSYGTLVTDTQYF. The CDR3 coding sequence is TGTGCCAGCAGTTACGGGACACTTGTCACAGATACGCAGTATTTT.

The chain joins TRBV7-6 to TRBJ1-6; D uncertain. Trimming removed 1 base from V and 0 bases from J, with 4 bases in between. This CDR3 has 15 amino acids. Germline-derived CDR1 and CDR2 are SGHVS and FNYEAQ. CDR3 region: CASSLDSSYNSPLHF. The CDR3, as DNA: TGTGCCAGCAGCTTAGACAGCTCCTATAATTCACCCCTCCACTTT.